The clone carrying this T cell receptor beta chain was recorded a few times. This entry belongs to a study of blood T cell repertoires in COVID-19. Profiling relied on immunoSEQ multiplex PCR, and the TCRdb table lists in-frame clones only, not all of them. Of about 160,000 clones in the sample, 75% to 85% were seen once. Trimming pared 3 bases from V and 10 bases from J, leaving 17 bases between. The CDR3 has 14 residues. Germline V lookup: CDR1 SGHNT, CDR2 YYREEE (reference sequence). The TCR originated in a middle-aged man who had recovered from COVID-19. Sequencing was done on a sample of PBMCs or T cells enriched from blood (not recorded which). V is TRBV5-4 and J is TRBJ2-1; tentative D call: TRBD1 (8 bases). This CDR3 reads CASSSRTGRGEQFF. The CDR3 DNA sequence: TGTGCCAGCAGCTCCCGGACAGGGAGGGGCGAGCAGTTCTTC. The whole variable domain, filled in from reference TRBV5-4 and TRBJ2-1, reads ETGVTQSPTHLIKTRGQQVTLRCSSQSGHNTVSWYQQALGQGPQFIFQYYREEENGRGNFPPRFSGLQFPNYSSELNVNALELDDSALYLCASSSRTGRGEQFFGPGTRLTVL.